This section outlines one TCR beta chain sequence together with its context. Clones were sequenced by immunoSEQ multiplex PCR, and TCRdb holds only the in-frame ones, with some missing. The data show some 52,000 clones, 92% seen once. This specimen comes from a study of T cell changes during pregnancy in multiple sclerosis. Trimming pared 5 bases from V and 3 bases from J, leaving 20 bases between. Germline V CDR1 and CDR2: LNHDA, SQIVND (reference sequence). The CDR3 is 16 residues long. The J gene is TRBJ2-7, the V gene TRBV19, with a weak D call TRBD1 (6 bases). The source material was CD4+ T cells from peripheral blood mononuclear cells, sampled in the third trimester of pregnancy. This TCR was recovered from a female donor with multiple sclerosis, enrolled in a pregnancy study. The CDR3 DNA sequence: TGTGCCAGTAGTTCCTCTAGGGGGTCGGCTTACTACGAGCAGTACTTC. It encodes CASSSSRGSAYYEQYF.